The 15 T cell receptor beta chains given below trace back to one sample, sequenced in a study of regulatory T cells in long-lasting Graves disease. Stated time point: newly diagnosed GD, antithyroid drugs for less than 3 months. Scientists built the TCR library using RNA that was extracted from PBMCs. Construction of the TCR beta libraries employed iRepertoire HTBI primers in conjunction with Arm-PCR of CDR3 regions. Via MiXCR, TCRdb re-called the multiplex PCR reads, giving one row per CDR3 protein. The table has 440,000 or so distinct CDR3 sequences, less than 20% seen once. The data also belong to a second study, concerning T cells in Graves' hyperthyroidism and ophthalmopathy.

Sequences were derived from peripheral blood mononuclear cells (PBMCs), sampled at new diagnosis, from a patient treated with antithyroid drugs. These receptors originate from a woman in her twenties or thirties with Graves disease.

This clonotype was counted many times. The rearrangement joins TRBV27 to TRBJ2-2, with a possible D match to TRBD1 (6 bases). This CDR3 contains 15 residues. The V gene's germline CDR1 is MNHEY and CDR2 SMNVEV (reference sequence). The V end lost 6 bases, the J end lost 3 bases, and 14 bases lay between the germline ends. Here the CDR3 reads CASSLKDRDTGELFF. The CDR3 bases are TGTGCCAGCAGCCTAAAGGACAGAGACACCGGGGAGCTGTTTTTT.

This clonotype was seen a handful of times. The chain employs TRBV27 and TRBJ2-7; 9 bases map to TRBD1. Looked up from germline, CDR1 is MNHEY and CDR2 is SMNVEV (reference sequence). The length of the CDR3 is 16 residues. V was pared by 5 bases and J by 3 bases, with 11 bases of the junction left unmatched. Here the CDR3 DNA reads TGTGCCAGCAGTCGAACCCCCGGGACAGGGAACTACGAGCAGTACTTC. Its protein is CASSRTPGTGNYEQYF.

This clonotype was counted at least ten times. The chain joins TRBV6-5 to TRBJ2-1, with 7 positions matching TRBD2. After removal of 2 bases from V and 6 bases from J, the junction contained 4 bases not matched to a gene. CDR3 length: 14 residues. Looked up from germline, CDR1 is MNHEY and CDR2 is SVGAGI. CDR3 DNA sequence: TGTGCCAGCAGTTACAGACTAGCAGCCAATGAGCAGTTCTTC. It encodes CASSYRLAANEQFF.

This clonotype was picked up many times. The gene calls are TRBV20-1 and TRBJ1-2, with D maybe TRBD1 (5 bases). This CDR3 region has 18 residues. V gave up 0 bases and J gave up 5 bases, with 25 bases separating them. Germline values: CDR1 DFQATT, CDR2 SNEGSKA (reference sequence). CDR3 in DNA: TGCAGTGCTAGAGATCGGGGGGGTTTAGTTGGTGTTCGGTATGGCTACACCTTC. Protein: CSARDRGGLVGVRYGYTF.

V gene TRBV6-2 or TRBV6-3 combines with J gene TRBJ1-6, with 8 bases identical to TRBD1. With V trimmed by 0 bases and J by 7 bases, 5 bases remained unmatched. Germline CDR1 is MNHEY and CDR2 is SVGEGT. This CDR3 has 16 residues. The CDR3 region is CASSYSQGGLNSPLHF. The CDR3 region has the DNA TGTGCCAGCAGTTACTCACAGGGGGGATTAAATTCACCCCTCCACTTT.

This clonotype was observed many times. The chain is built from TRBV18 and TRBJ1-3; D is undetermined. Germline values: CDR1 KGHSH, CDR2 LQKENI. The germline V and J ends were trimmed by 3 bases and 2 bases, with 11 bases remaining between them. CDR3 length: 15 amino acids. The CDR3 loop is CASSPSSTAGNTIYF. The CDR3 DNA sequence: TGTGCCAGCTCACCGTCTTCGACGGCTGGAAACACCATATATTTT.

This clonotype came up once. The V call is TRBV12-3 or TRBV12-4, the J call TRBJ2-1; 16 bases map to TRBD2. The CDR3 has 17 residues. The V gene end was trimmed by 8 bases and the J gene end by 0 bases; junction bases not matched to a gene: 4. In nucleotides, the CDR3 is TGTGCCAGCCAGGGACTAGCGGGAGGGAGCTCCTACAATGAGCAGTTCTTC. It yields the protein CASQGLAGGSSYNEQFF.

This clonotype has a handful of counts. V usage is TRBV27 and J usage is TRBJ1-1; D gene unclear. There are 13 residues in the CDR3. Germline CDR1 and CDR2: MNHEY and SMNVEV (reference sequence). V was shortened by 5 bases and J by 7 bases, with 14 bases between the two germline ends. Here the CDR3 DNA reads TGTGCCAGCAGTCCCAGAACAGAGAATGAAGCTTTCTTT. Protein product: CASSPRTENEAFF.

This clonotype was picked up a small number of times. This chain connects TRBV9 to TRBJ2-2, with D possibly being TRBD2 (6 bases). The V gene lost 5 bases and the J gene lost 3 bases, with 14 bases spanning the gap. The CDR3 is made up of 15 amino acids. Germline CDR1 SGDLS, CDR2 YYNGEE. The CDR3 DNA sequence: TGTGCCAGCAGTGACCAGACTAGTTACACCGGGGAGCTGTTTTTT. Its protein is CASSDQTSYTGELFF.

The chain couples TRBV14 to TRBJ2-3; D is uncertain. Germline loops: CDR1 SGHDN, CDR2 FVKESK. Trimming cost V 2 bases and J 0 bases, with 9 bases left between them. The CDR3 extends over 15 amino acids. CDR3 loop: CASSQRWASTDTQYF. CDR3 DNA: TGTGCCAGCAGCCAACGTTGGGCTAGCACAGATACGCAGTATTTT.

The chain uses TRBV24-1 and TRBJ2-1; TRBD2 is a possible D gene (6 bases). V lost 7 bases and J 5 bases, leaving 14 bases between the germline ends. Germline assignment: CDR1 KGHDR and CDR2 SFDVKD. This CDR3 is built from 14 residues. The CDR3 region has the DNA TGTGCCACCAGCGGAGTGGGGAGGAACAATGAGCAGTTCTTC. Encoded protein: CATSGVGRNNEQFF.

CDR3 bases: TGTGCCAGCCGACCTCGGGGGAGTTACTATGGCTACACCTTC. It specifies CASRPRGSYYGYTF. This sequence joins TRBV27 and TRBJ1-2, with a possible D match to TRBD1 (5 bases). V was clipped by 8 bases and J by 3 bases, with 16 bases between them. The CDR3 has 14 residues. Germline V CDR1 and CDR2: MNHEY, SMNVEV (reference sequence).

In its sample, this clonotype was seen many times. This chain connects TRBV18 to TRBJ1-5; D unresolved. From germline, CDR1 is KGHSH and CDR2 LQKENI. The CDR3 is 17 residues long. The V end lost 2 bases, the J end lost 3 bases, and 17 bases lay between the germline ends. CDR3 nucleotides: TGTGCCAGCTCACCAGGCACACCTCCGGGCCTCAATCAGCCCCAGCATTTT. Protein product: CASSPGTPPGLNQPQHF.

In regard to this clonotype: A single base separates this from a much larger clone, so it may be a read error. This sequence joins TRBV28 and TRBJ2-2; perhaps TRBD1 as D (6 bases). Germline CDR1 and CDR2: MDHEN and SYDVKM. Trimming cost V 9 bases and J 6 bases, with 17 bases left between them. The CDR3 totals 14 residues. DNA of the CDR3: TGTGCCAGTTCCCCAGGGGATCGGGCCGGGGAGCTGTTTTTT. Amino acids: CASSPGDRAGELFF.

This clonotype was observed many times. The chain carries TRBV6-1 and TRBJ2-2; TRBD2 matches at 11 bases. CDR1 and CDR2 from the germline V gene are MNHNS and SASEGT. With 6 bases clipped from V and 1 base from J, the junction kept 1 base outside the gene matches. The CDR3 covers 15 residues. Here the CDR3 DNA reads TGTGCCAGCAGGGGACTAGCGGTGAACACCGGGGAGCTGTTTTTT. It is translated as CASRGLAVNTGELFF.